This T cell receptor (beta chain) is drawn from a study of blood T cell repertoires in COVID-19. CDR3 size: 13 residues. V lost 5 bases and J lost 5, with 10 bases in between. CDR1 is SNHLY and CDR2 is FYNNEI in the germline V gene. The data were produced by immunoSEQ multiplex PCR, yet TCRdb's version contains in-frame clones alone and is incomplete. The table includes more than 100,000 clones, 82% detected once. The sample taken for sequencing was peripheral blood. This TCR came from a woman in her 70s with acute or convalescent COVID-19. This chain links TRBV2 with TRBJ2-4; D is possibly TRBD2 (5 bases). The CDR3 sequence: CASSSDGENIQYF. CDR3 in DNA: TGTGCCAGCAGTTCGGACGGGGAAAACATTCAGTACTTC.